Below, 10 T cell receptor beta chains from the same sample are listed, as sequenced in a study of CD8 T cells in Susac syndrome. 0.5 to 1 ug RNA was reverse transcribed with random hexamers. One entry per CDR3 protein results from TCRdb running MiXCR on the immunoSEQ multiplex PCR reads. This sample has 400,000 or so distinct CDR3 sequences; about 85% occur once, and the top ten carry about 0.12%. Sequencing was carried out using CD8+ T cells from PBMCs. The receptors shown here come from a human donor with multiple sclerosis.

The chain joins TRBV7-9 to TRBJ2-3; 12 bases are shared with TRBD2. The CDR3 contains 15 residues. The ends lost 6 bases at V and 5 bases at J; junction bases unmatched: 6. The germline CDR1 and CDR2 sequences are SEHNR and FQNEAQ (reference sequence). CDR3 DNA: TGTGCCAGCAGAGAACTAGCGGGAGGTGGAGATACGCAGTATTTT. This codes for CASRELAGGGDTQYF.

The genes are TRBV19 and TRBJ1-4; TRBD1 agrees at 10 bases. Germline assignment: CDR1 LNHDA and CDR2 SQIVND (reference sequence). The CDR3 covers 14 residues. V shed 6 bases, J shed 8 bases, and the junction held 6 bases outside the gene matches. CDR3 amino acids: CASSSGTGAEKLFF. CDR3 in DNA: TGTGCCAGTAGCTCCGGGACAGGGGCCGAAAAACTGTTTTTT.

The CDR3 region has the DNA TGTGCCAGCACACACGATTGGGCTAAAGCCTACAATGAGCAGTTCTTC. Residues: CASTHDWAKAYNEQFF. The chain combines TRBV6-1 with TRBJ2-1; no clear D gene. CDR1 and CDR2 from the germline V gene are MNHNS and SASEGT. Between the trimmed V and J ends, which lost 7 bases and 2 bases, there was a span of 18 bases. The CDR3 contains 16 residues.

This chain links TRBV27 with TRBJ1-1; the D is unclear. CDR1 MNHEY and CDR2 SMNVEV come from the germline V gene (reference sequence). CDR3 length: 14 amino acids. Deletions cut 6 bases from V and 5 bases from J, with 16 bases between. The CDR3 DNA reads TGTGCCAGCAGAGCTTACGTCCTGGAGACTGAAGCTTTCTTT. This codes for CASRAYVLETEAFF.

J is TRBJ2-1 and V is TRBV24-1, with 8 positions matching TRBD1. This CDR3 has 15 amino acids. The J segment lost 8 bases and the V segment lost 1 base, leaving 6 bases of the junction unmatched. CDR1 and CDR2 from the germline V gene are KGHDR and SFDVKD. The CDR3: CATSDFRQGAHEQFF. DNA for the CDR3: TGTGCCACCAGTGATTTTCGCCAGGGGGCCCATGAGCAGTTCTTC.

The V call is TRBV6-5, the J call TRBJ2-4; maybe TRBD1 (8 bases). The V gene lost 1 base and the J gene lost 6 bases, with 13 bases spanning the gap. The CDR3 runs 15 residues. From germline, CDR1 is MNHEY and CDR2 SVGAGI. The CDR3 coding sequence is TGTGCCAGCAGTTACTTGACAGGGGAGGGAAACATTCAGTACTTC. This sequence encodes CASSYLTGEGNIQYF.

CDR3 residues: CSARAAGTNYGYTF. The CDR3 DNA follows: TGCAGTGCTAGAGCGGCAGGAACTAACTATGGCTACACCTTC. The chain combines TRBV20-1 with TRBJ1-2, with no clear D. V was pared by 1 base and J by 0 bases, with 9 bases between. This CDR3 comprises 14 residues. The germline gives CDR1 DFQATT, CDR2 SNEGSKA (reference sequence).

This clonotype appeared once. The chain combines TRBV29-1 with TRBJ2-7; a possible D gene is TRBD2 (5 bases). CDR3 size: 13 residues. Germline assignment: CDR1 SQVTM and CDR2 ANQGSEA. Trimming cost V 4 bases and J 1 base, with 11 bases left between them. For the CDR3, the DNA is TGCAGCGTTGGGGTCGAGGGATCCTACGAGCAGTACTTC. This encodes CSVGVEGSYEQYF.

The table lists this clonotype with a count of one. V usage is TRBV5-4 and J usage is TRBJ2-6; 8 bases fit TRBD1. V was clipped by 6 bases and J by 2 bases; unmatched bases: 13. This CDR3 contains 18 residues. Germline V lookup: CDR1 SGHNT, CDR2 YYREEE (reference sequence). CDR3 nucleotide sequence: TGTGCCAGCACCGACAGACAGGGGATAATTACTGGGGCCAACGTCCTGACTTTC. This sequence encodes CASTDRQGIITGANVLTF.

The V call is TRBV18, the J call TRBJ1-1, with D maybe TRBD1 (5 bases). The CDR3 consists of 17 residues. Germline loops: CDR1 KGHSH, CDR2 LQKENI. Trimming pared 0 bases from V and 3 bases from J, leaving 17 bases between. CDR3 DNA sequence: TGTGCCAGCTCACCACCGGATTATCGGGGCCTGGACACTGAAGCTTTCTTT. Translated: CASSPPDYRGLDTEAFF.